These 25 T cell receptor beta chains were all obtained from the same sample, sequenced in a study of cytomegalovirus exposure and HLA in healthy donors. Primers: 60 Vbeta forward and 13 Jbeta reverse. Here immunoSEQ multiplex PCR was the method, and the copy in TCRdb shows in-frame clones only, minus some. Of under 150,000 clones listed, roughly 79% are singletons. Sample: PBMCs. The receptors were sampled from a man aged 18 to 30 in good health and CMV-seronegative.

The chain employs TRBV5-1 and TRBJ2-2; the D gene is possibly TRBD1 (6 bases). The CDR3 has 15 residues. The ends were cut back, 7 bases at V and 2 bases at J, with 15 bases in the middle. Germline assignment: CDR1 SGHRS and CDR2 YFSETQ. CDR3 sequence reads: CASRKDSGNTGELFF. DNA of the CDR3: TGCGCCAGCCGCAAGGACAGCGGAAACACCGGGGAGCTGTTTTTT.

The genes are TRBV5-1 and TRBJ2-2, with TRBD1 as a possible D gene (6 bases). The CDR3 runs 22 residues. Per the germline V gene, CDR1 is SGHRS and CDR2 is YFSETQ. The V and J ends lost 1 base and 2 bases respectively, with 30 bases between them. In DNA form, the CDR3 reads TGCGCCAGCAGCTTGTGGGAGTTGGGTCGGGACATACGCCGGATTAACACCGGGGAGCTGTTTTTT. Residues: CASSLWELGRDIRRINTGELFF. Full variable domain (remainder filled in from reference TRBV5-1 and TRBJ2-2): KAGVTQTPRYLIKTRGQQVTLSCSPISGHRSVSWYQQTPGQGLQFLFEYFSETQRNKGNFPGRFSGRQFSNSRSEMNVSTLELGDSALYLCASSLWELGRDIRRINTGELFFGEGSRLTVL.

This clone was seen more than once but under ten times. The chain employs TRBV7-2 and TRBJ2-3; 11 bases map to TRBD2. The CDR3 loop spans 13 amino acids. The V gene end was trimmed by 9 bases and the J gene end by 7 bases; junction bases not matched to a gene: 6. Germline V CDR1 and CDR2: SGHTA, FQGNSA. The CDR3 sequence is CASRSGGAYTQYF. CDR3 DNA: TGTGCCAGTCGTAGCGGGGGGGCTTATACGCAGTATTTT.

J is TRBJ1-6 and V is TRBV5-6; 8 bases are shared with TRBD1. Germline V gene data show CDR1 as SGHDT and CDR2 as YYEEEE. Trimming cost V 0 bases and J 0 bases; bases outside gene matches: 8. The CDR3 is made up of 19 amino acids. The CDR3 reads CASSLDRGGSASYNSPLHF. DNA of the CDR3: TGTGCCAGCAGCTTGGACAGGGGGGGATCTGCCTCCTATAATTCACCCCTCCACTTT.

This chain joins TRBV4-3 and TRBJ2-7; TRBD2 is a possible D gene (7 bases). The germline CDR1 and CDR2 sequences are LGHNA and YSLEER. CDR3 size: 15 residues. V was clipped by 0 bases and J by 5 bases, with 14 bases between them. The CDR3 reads CASSQDLGGHDEQYF. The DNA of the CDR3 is TGCGCCAGCAGCCAAGATCTCGGGGGGCACGACGAGCAGTACTTC.

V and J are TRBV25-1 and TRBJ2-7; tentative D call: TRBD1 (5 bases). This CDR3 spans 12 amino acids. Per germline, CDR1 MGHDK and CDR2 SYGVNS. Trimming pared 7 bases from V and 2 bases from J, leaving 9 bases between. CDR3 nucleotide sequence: TGTGCCAGCAAAGGGGCTACCTACGAGCAGTACTTC. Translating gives CASKGATYEQYF.

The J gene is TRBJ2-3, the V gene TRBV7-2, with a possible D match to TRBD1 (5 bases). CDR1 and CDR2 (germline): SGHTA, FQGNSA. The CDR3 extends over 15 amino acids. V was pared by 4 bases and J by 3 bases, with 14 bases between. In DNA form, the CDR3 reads TGTGCCAGCAGCTCGGAAGGGGTTAGGACAGATACGCAGTATTTT. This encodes CASSSEGVRTDTQYF.

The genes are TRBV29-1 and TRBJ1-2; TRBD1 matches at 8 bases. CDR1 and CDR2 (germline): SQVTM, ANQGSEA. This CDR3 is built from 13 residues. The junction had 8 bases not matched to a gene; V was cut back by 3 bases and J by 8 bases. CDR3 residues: CSVELDRDGGYTF. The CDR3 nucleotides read TGCAGCGTTGAGCTGGACAGGGATGGCGGCTACACCTTC.

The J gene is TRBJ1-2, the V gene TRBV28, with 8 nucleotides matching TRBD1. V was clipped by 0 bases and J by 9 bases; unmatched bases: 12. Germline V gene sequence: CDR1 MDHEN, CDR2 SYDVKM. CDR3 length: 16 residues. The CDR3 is CASSLWQGAIYMSYTF. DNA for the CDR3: TGTGCCAGCAGTTTATGGCAGGGGGCGATTTATATGAGCTACACCTTC.

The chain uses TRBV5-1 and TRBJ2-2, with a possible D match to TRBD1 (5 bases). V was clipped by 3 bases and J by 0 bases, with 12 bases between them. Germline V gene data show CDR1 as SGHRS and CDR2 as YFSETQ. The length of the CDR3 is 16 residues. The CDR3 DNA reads TGCGCCAGCAGCTCGAGGACACTCGCGAACACCGGGGAGCTGTTTTTT. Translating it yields CASSSRTLANTGELFF.

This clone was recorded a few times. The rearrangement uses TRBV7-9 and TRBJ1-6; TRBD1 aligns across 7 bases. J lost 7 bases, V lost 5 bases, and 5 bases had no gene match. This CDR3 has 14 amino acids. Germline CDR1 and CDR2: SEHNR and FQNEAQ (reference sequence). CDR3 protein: CASSLGTVNSPLHF. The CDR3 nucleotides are TGTGCCAGCAGCCTTGGGACAGTCAATTCACCCCTCCACTTT.

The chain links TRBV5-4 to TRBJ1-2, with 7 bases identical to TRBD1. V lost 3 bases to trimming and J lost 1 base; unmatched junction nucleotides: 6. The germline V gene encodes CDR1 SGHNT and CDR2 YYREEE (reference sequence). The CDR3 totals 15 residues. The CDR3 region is CASSSGTEHNYGYTF. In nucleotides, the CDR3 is TGTGCCAGCAGCTCAGGGACAGAGCATAACTATGGCTACACCTTC.

Here the CDR3 DNA reads TGTGCCAGCAGTGGTCTATTAGGAGGCACAGATACGCAGTATTTT. This sequence encodes CASSGLLGGTDTQYF. This chain links TRBV6-1 with TRBJ2-3; D is unresolved. Trimming removed 4 bases from V and 1 base from J, with 12 bases in between. Germline assignment: CDR1 MNHNS and CDR2 SASEGT. This CDR3 has 15 amino acids.

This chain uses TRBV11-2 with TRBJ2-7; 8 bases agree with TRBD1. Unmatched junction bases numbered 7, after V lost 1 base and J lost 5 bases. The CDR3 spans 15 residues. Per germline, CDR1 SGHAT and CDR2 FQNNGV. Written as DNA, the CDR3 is TGTGCCAGCAGCTTAGCCCGGACAGGGTTCCACGAGCAGTACTTC. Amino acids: CASSLARTGFHEQYF.

The chain's CDR3 is CASTRGDAKNIQYF. Here the CDR3 DNA reads TGTGCCAGCACTCGGGGGGACGCCAAAAACATTCAGTACTTC. The chain joins TRBV6-1 to TRBJ2-4; 7 positions match TRBD2. The J segment lost 1 base and the V segment lost 7 bases, leaving 4 bases of the junction unmatched. The length of the CDR3 is 14 residues. Looked up from germline, CDR1 is MNHNS and CDR2 is SASEGT.

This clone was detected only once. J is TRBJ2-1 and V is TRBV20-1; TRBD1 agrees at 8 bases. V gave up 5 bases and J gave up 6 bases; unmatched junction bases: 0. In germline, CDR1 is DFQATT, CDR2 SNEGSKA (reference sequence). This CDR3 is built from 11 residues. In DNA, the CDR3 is TGCAGTGCTGGACAGGGCAATGAGCAGTTCTTC. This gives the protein CSAGQGNEQFF.

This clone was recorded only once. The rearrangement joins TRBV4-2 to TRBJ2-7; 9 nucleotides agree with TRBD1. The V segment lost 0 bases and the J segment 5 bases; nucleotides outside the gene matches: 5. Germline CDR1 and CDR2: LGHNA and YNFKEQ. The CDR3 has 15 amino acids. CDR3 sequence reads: CASSQDGTGNDEQYF. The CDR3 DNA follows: TGTGCCAGCAGCCAAGATGGGACAGGGAACGACGAGCAGTACTTC.

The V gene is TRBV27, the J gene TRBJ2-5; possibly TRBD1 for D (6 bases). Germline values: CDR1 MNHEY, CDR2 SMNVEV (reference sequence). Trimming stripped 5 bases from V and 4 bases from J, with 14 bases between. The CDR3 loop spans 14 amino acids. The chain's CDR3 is CASSVGQHLETQYF. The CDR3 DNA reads TGTGCCAGCAGTGTCGGACAGCACCTAGAGACCCAGTACTTC.

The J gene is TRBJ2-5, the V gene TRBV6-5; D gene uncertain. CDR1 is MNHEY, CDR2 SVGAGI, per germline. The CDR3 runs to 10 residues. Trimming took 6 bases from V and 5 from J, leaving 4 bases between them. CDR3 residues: CASSRETQYF. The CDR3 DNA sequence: TGTGCCAGCAGCAGGGAGACCCAGTACTTC.

The CDR3, as DNA: TGCAGCGTTGCCGGGACAGGGGTTTACGAGCAGTACTTC. Protein: CSVAGTGVYEQYF. The J gene is TRBJ2-7, the V gene TRBV29-1; 10 nucleotides match TRBD1. CDR1 and CDR2 (germline): SQVTM, ANQGSEA. The CDR3 length is 13 residues. The trim removed 4 bases at V and 4 bases at J, leaving 4 bases unmatched.

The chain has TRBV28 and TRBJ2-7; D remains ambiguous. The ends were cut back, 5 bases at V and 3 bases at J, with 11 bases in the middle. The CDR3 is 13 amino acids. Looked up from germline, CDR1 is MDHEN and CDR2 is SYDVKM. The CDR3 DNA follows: TGTGCCAGCAGTGGCAGAAACTACTACGAGCAGTACTTC. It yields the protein CASSGRNYYEQYF.

CDR3 DNA: TGCAGCGTTGGCCAGGCTGACAATGAGCAGTTCTTC. It specifies CSVGQADNEQFF. J is TRBJ2-1 and V is TRBV29-1; D is undetermined. The CDR3 spans 12 residues. The germline CDR1 and CDR2 sequences are SQVTM and ANQGSEA. With 4 bases removed from V and 5 bases from J, the gap between germline ends came to 9 bases.

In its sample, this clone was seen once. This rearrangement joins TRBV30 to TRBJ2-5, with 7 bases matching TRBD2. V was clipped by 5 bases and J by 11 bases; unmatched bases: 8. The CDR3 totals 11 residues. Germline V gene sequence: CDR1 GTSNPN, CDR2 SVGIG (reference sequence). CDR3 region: CAWSLGGVQYF. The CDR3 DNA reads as TGTGCCTGGTCTCTTGGGGGGGTGCAGTACTTC.

The CDR3 nucleotides are TGTGCCAGCAGCTTATTGTCCAGCGGAGAAGAGAATGAGCAGTTCTTC. Amino acids: CASSLLSSGEENEQFF. The V gene is TRBV11-2, the J gene TRBJ2-1; D perhaps matches TRBD2 (5 bases). The V end lost 2 bases, the J end lost 7 bases, and 18 bases lay between the germline ends. This CDR3 comprises 16 residues. Germline CDR1 is SGHAT and CDR2 is FQNNGV.

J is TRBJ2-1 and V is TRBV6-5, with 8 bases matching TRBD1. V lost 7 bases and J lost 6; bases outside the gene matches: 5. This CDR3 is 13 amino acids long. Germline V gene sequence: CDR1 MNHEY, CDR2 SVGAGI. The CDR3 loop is CASTGGQGNEQFF. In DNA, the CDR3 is TGTGCCAGCACCGGAGGACAGGGCAATGAGCAGTTCTTC.